The source of this TCR beta chain is a study of blood T cell repertoires in COVID-19. About the study: Samples representing acute and convalescent COVID-19 were sourced from the United States, Italy and Spain. T cells, B-cell-depleted T cells, or PBMCs supplied cDNA or gDNA.

Study processing details: From reference gene primer amplification, estimates of nucleated cell counts were derived. Some clones are missing from TCRdb's copy, which holds only in-frame ones; the method was immunoSEQ multiplex PCR. V, J and clone size are those of that table, while D and trimming were read from the DNA. There are more than 35,000 clones in the sample; 84% occur only once, and approximately 15% lies in the top ten. Sequenced material: peripheral blood. The source of this sequence is a man aged 50 to 59 with active or convalescent COVID-19.

CDR3 amino acids: CASIGSRLAFF. The CDR3 DNA follows: TGTGCCAGCATTGGGTCCCGACTCGCTTTCTTT. The genes are TRBV12-3 or TRBV12-4 and TRBJ1-1; D ambiguous. V was trimmed by 7 bases and J by 11 bases, leaving 14 bases between them. CDR3 length: 11 amino acids.